A single sample is the source of the 9 T cell receptor beta chains below, sequenced in a study of cytomegalovirus exposure and HLA in healthy donors. Sequencing was performed with immunoSEQ multiplex PCR; in TCRdb, only in-frame clones are kept and a portion is missing. Of 89,000 or so clones listed, approximately 93% are singletons. The material sequenced was PBMCs. Source of these receptors: a woman aged 25 to 39 in good health and CMV-seropositive.

This clone was counted a single time. The V gene is TRBV5-1, the J gene TRBJ2-5; 7 bases match TRBD2. In germline, CDR1 is SGHRS, CDR2 YFSETQ. This CDR3 is built from 15 residues. J was trimmed by 1 base and V by 4 bases; bases with no gene match: 7. CDR3 sequence (DNA): TGCGCCAGCAGCCCGGTGCTAGCGGTCCAAGAGACCCAGTACTTC. Translated, it gives CASSPVLAVQETQYF.

The chain employs TRBV27 and TRBJ2-1, with 7 bases matching TRBD1. The V segment lost 2 bases and the J segment 8 bases; nucleotides outside the gene matches: 0. The germline V gene encodes CDR1 MNHEY and CDR2 SMNVEV (reference sequence). There are 12 residues in the CDR3. CDR3 nucleotides: TGTGCCAGCAGTTTACAGGGGGATGAGCAGTTCTTC. Protein sequence: CASSLQGDEQFF.

The chain has TRBV11-2 and TRBJ2-7, with 8 positions matching TRBD2. The CDR3 has 18 residues. The J segment lost 3 bases and the V segment lost 5 bases, leaving 18 bases of the junction unmatched. Germline CDR1 reads SGHAT; CDR2 reads FQNNGV. Written as DNA, the CDR3 is TGTGCCAGCAGCCTAATACACGGGGCACTAGCGGAAATCTACGAGCAGTACTTC. Protein product: CASSLIHGALAEIYEQYF.

This clone was picked up a small number of times. This rearrangement joins TRBV4-1 to TRBJ1-2; weak D call: TRBD1 (5 bases). The CDR3 length is 12 residues. The V gene lost 1 base and the J gene lost 6 bases, with 6 bases spanning the gap. CDR1 MGHRA and CDR2 YSYEKL come from the germline V gene. In nucleotides, the CDR3 is TGCGCCAGCAGCCAAGTAGGGGATGGCTACACCTTC. The encoded protein is CASSQVGDGYTF.

This clone appeared once. The CDR3 region has the DNA TGTGCCAGCAGCCCGGGTTCGAGACAGGGGGTACTGCGGCAGTACTTC. Its protein product is CASSPGSRQGVLRQYF. The J gene is TRBJ2-7, the V gene TRBV2; 9 bases map to TRBD1. The germline V gene has CDR1 SNHLY and CDR2 FYNNEI. There are 16 residues in the CDR3. After removal of 6 bases from V and 9 bases from J, the junction contained 18 bases not matched to a gene.

The chain carries TRBV5-1 and TRBJ1-1; TRBD1 agrees at 7 bases. The CDR3 extends over 16 amino acids. Per the germline V gene, CDR1 is SGHRS and CDR2 is YFSETQ. The J segment lost 6 bases and the V segment lost 7 bases, leaving 18 bases of the junction unmatched. CDR3 sequence (DNA): TGCGCCAGCCGACAGGGATCTAACCCGGGGATCTCTGAAGCTTTCTTT. Amino acids: CASRQGSNPGISEAFF. Full variable domain (outside the CDR3, taken from reference TRBV5-1 and TRBJ1-1): KAGVTQTPRYLIKTRGQQVTLSCSPISGHRSVSWYQQTPGQGLQFLFEYFSETQRNKGNFPGRFSGRQFSNSRSEMNVSTLELGDSALYLCASRQGSNPGISEAFFGQGTRLTVV.

The chain has TRBV19 and TRBJ2-1; 11 nucleotides match TRBD1. Per the germline V gene, CDR1 is LNHDA and CDR2 is SQIVND (reference sequence). After removal of 7 bases from V and 8 bases from J, the junction contained 4 bases not matched to a gene. The CDR3 is 13 amino acids. This chain's CDR3 is CASTGQGADEQFF. The CDR3 DNA follows: TGTGCCAGTACAGGACAGGGGGCCGATGAGCAGTTCTTC.

The gene calls are TRBV7-8 and TRBJ2-1, with TRBD2 matching over 13 bases. The CDR3 spans 17 residues. V was pared by 2 bases and J by 5 bases, with 6 bases of the junction left unmatched. Looked up from germline, CDR1 is SGHVS and CDR2 is FQNEAQ. This CDR3 reads CASSLTSGRAFHNEQFF. The CDR3 coding sequence is TGTGCCAGCAGCTTAACTAGCGGGAGGGCCTTCCACAATGAGCAGTTCTTC.

The chain uses TRBV30 and TRBJ1-3, with no clear D. CDR1 GTSNPN and CDR2 SVGIG come from the germline V gene (reference sequence). V dropped 0 bases and J dropped 10 bases, with 16 bases sitting between them. The CDR3 is 14 amino acids. This chain's CDR3 is CAWSVLGLRGTIYF. CDR3 in DNA: TGTGCCTGGAGTGTTTTAGGACTCCGAGGGACCATATATTTT.